The 4 T cell receptor beta chains given below trace back to one sample, sequenced in a study of glioma-infiltrating T cells after dendritic cell vaccination. Time point here: after dendritic cell vaccination, including at tumor progression/relapse. Using immunoSEQ multiplex PCR, the repertoire was profiled, and TCRdb retains in-frame clones only, with some absent. In the table there are roughly 80,000 clones, around 86% of which are singletons. Here the sequenced sample was blood, taken after dendritic cell vaccination. The receptors were sampled from a human donor with glioblastoma.

This clone was seen only a few times. The chain combines TRBV19 with TRBJ1-1, with D hard to call. The CDR3 runs to 16 residues. Germline CDR1 reads LNHDA; CDR2 reads SQIVND (reference sequence). The V gene lost 4 bases and the J gene lost 1 base, with 16 bases spanning the gap. CDR3 sequence reads: CASSTRGRLGNTEAFF. The CDR3 DNA reads as TGTGCCAGTAGTACCCGAGGGCGGCTTGGGAACACTGAAGCTTTCTTT.

The chain joins TRBV5-8 to TRBJ2-1, with TRBD1 as a possible D gene (5 bases). Trimming removed 2 bases at V and 0 bases at J, with 9 bases between. The CDR3 sequence is 15 residues long. Germline V gene lookup returns CDR1 SGHTS and CDR2 YDEGEE. The DNA of the CDR3 is TGTGCCAGCAGCTTAAGGGGCGGCTCCTACAATGAGCAGTTCTTC. The encoded protein is CASSLRGGSYNEQFF.

The gene calls are TRBV6-5 and TRBJ2-7; 9 bases are shared with TRBD2. The J segment lost 1 base and the V segment lost 3 bases, leaving 4 bases of the junction unmatched. CDR1 MNHEY and CDR2 SVGAGI come from the germline V gene. This CDR3 comprises 15 residues. The CDR3 protein is CASSYSGRLSYEQYF. The DNA for the CDR3 is TGTGCCAGCAGTTATAGCGGGAGACTATCCTACGAGCAGTACTTC.

The J gene is TRBJ2-2, the V gene TRBV7-7, with D unclear. The ends were cut back, 0 bases at V and 3 bases at J, with 5 bases in the middle. The CDR3 extends over 14 amino acids. CDR1 SSHAT and CDR2 FNYEAQ come from the germline V gene (reference sequence). The CDR3 region is CASSLAPDTGELFF. As DNA, the CDR3 is TGTGCCAGCAGCTTAGCGCCGGACACCGGGGAGCTGTTTTTT.